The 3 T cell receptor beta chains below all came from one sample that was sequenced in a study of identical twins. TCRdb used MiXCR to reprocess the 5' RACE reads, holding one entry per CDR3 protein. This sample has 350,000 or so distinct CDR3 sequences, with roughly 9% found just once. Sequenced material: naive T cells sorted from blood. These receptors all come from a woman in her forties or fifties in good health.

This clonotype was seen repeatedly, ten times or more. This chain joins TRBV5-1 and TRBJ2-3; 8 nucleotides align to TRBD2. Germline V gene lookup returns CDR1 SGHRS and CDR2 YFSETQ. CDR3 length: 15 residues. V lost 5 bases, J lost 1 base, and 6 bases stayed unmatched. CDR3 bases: TGCGCCAGCAGAACTAGCGGCCCCGGCACAGATACGCAGTATTTT. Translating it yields CASRTSGPGTDTQYF.

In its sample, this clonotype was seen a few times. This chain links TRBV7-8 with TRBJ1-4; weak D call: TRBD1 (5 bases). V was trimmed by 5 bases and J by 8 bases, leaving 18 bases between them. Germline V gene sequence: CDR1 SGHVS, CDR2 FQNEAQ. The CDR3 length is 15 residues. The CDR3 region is CASSLRTTSGEKLFF. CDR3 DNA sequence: TGTGCCAGCAGCCTAAGGACAACTTCCGGCGAAAAACTGTTTTTT.

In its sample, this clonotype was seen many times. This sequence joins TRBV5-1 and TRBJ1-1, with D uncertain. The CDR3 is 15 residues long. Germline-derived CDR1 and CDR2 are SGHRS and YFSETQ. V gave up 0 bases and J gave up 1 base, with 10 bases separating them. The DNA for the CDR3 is TGCGCCAGCAGCTTGGCGGTTCACAAGAACACTGAAGCTTTCTTT. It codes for CASSLAVHKNTEAFF.